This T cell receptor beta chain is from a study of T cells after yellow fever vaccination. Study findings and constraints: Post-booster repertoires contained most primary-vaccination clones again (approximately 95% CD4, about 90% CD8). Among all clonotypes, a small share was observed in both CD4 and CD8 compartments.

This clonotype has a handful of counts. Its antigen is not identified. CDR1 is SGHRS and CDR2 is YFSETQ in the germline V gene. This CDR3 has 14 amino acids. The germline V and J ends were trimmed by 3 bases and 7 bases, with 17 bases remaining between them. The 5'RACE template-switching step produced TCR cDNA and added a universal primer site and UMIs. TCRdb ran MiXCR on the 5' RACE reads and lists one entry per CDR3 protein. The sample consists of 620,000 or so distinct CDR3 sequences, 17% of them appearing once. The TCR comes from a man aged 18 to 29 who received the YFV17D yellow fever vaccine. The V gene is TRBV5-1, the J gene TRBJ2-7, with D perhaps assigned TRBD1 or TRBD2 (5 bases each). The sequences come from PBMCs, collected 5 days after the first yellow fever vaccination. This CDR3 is CASSWGPDTGEQYF. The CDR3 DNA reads TGCGCCAGCAGCTGGGGACCTGATACCGGGGAGCAGTACTTC.